Following are 15 T cell receptor beta chains from one sample sequenced in a study of cytomegalovirus exposure and HLA in healthy donors. The PCR contained 60 Vbeta and 13 Jbeta primers. The protocol was immunoSEQ multiplex PCR, while the TCRdb copy is restricted to in-frame clones and leaves out a portion. The sample has around 140,000 clones, more than 75% seen once. Source material: PBMCs. These receptors were obtained from a male donor in good health and CMV-seronegative.

The chain combines TRBV7-9 with TRBJ1-2; D is undetermined. V lost 4 bases to trimming and J lost 8 bases, with 8 bases between them. This CDR3 is 11 amino acids long. CDR1 is SEHNR, CDR2 FQNEAQ, per germline (reference sequence). CDR3 bases: TGTGCCAGCAGCTCCACCCTAGGCTACACCTTC. It is translated as CASSSTLGYTF.

The chain combines TRBV30 with TRBJ1-1; 8 positions agree with TRBD1. This CDR3 has 12 residues. Germline V CDR1 and CDR2: GTSNPN, SVGIG (reference sequence). Trimming cost V 4 bases and J 11 bases; bases outside gene matches: 9. CDR3 region: CAWTVRTGRAFF. Written as DNA, the CDR3 is TGTGCCTGGACGGTCCGGACAGGGAGGGCTTTCTTT. The full variable domain, its missing parts supplied by reference TRBV30 and TRBJ1-1, is SQTIHQWPATLVQPVGSPLSLECTVEGTSNPNLYWYRQAAGRGLQLLFYSVGIGQISSEVPQNLSASRPQDRQFILSSKKLLLSDSGFYLCAWTVRTGRAFFGQGTRLTVV.

The J gene is TRBJ2-2, the V gene TRBV6-1; D might be TRBD2 (7 bases). Trimming cost V 6 bases and J 14 bases, with 25 bases left between them. Germline CDR1 MNHNS, CDR2 SASEGT. The CDR3 has 15 amino acids. DNA for the CDR3: TGTGCCAGCAGGAGGGGGGGCCAAAACGAGGAGGGACTGTTTTTT. Translated, it gives CASRRGGQNEEGLFF.

The chain joins TRBV7-2 to TRBJ2-5; D is undetermined. This CDR3 contains 15 residues. V was shortened by 3 bases and J by 1 base, with 12 bases between the two germline ends. Germline V CDR1 and CDR2: SGHTA, FQGNSA. The chain's CDR3 is CASSLWASTQETQYF. The CDR3 nucleotides are TGTGCCAGCAGCTTGTGGGCATCAACCCAAGAGACCCAGTACTTC.

V usage is TRBV14 and J usage is TRBJ2-7; 8 nucleotides agree with TRBD2. Trimming removed 4 bases from V and 0 bases from J; junction bases left unmatched: 5. Per germline, CDR1 SGHDN and CDR2 FVKESK. This CDR3 has 15 residues. In nucleotides, the CDR3 is TGTGCCAGCAGCCGGGGACTAGGGGGCTCCTACGAGCAGTACTTC. Translated, it gives CASSRGLGGSYEQYF.

The chain is built from TRBV5-4 and TRBJ1-4; D call uncertain. Germline V gene data show CDR1 as SGHNT and CDR2 as YYREEE (reference sequence). The V gene lost 0 bases and the J gene lost 1 base, with 10 bases spanning the gap. This CDR3 is built from 16 residues. CDR3 in DNA: TGTGCCAGCAGCTTGGCCGGAGCTGGAACTAATGAAAAACTGTTTTTT. Its translation: CASSLAGAGTNEKLFF. Filled out from reference TRBV5-4 and TRBJ1-4, the complete variable domain reads ETGVTQSPTHLIKTRGQQVTLRCSSQSGHNTVSWYQQALGQGPQFIFQYYREEENGRGNFPPRFSGLQFPNYSSELNVNALELDDSALYLCASSLAGAGTNEKLFFGSGTQLSVL.

The count of this clone is one. The genes are TRBV7-6 and TRBJ2-5; 8 bases are shared with TRBD1. Germline CDR1 and CDR2: SGHVS and FNYEAQ. The CDR3 totals 13 residues. V shed 4 bases, J shed 4 bases, and the junction held 2 bases outside the gene matches. This chain's CDR3 is CASSSRGRETQYF. As DNA, the CDR3 is TGTGCCAGCAGCTCCAGGGGGCGAGAGACCCAGTACTTC. Together with reference TRBV7-6 and TRBJ2-5, the CDR3 gives the full variable domain: GAGVSQSPRYKVTKRGQDVALRCDPISGHVSLYWYRQALGQGPEFLTYFNYEAQQDKSGLPNDRFSAERPEGSISTLTIQRTEQRDSAMYRCASSSRGRETQYFGPGTRLLVL.

The chain carries TRBV6-1 and TRBJ2-3; 9 bases fit TRBD1. CDR1 MNHNS and CDR2 SASEGT come from the germline V gene. This CDR3 spans 17 amino acids. V lost 2 bases and J lost 1; bases outside the gene matches: 7. CDR3 region: CASSEYGTGMGTDTQYF. CDR3 coding DNA: TGTGCCAGCAGTGAATATGGGACAGGGATGGGCACAGATACGCAGTATTTT.

This chain connects TRBV10-1 to TRBJ2-5, with TRBD2 identical over 10 bases. Germline CDR1 WNHNN, CDR2 SYGVQD (reference sequence). The CDR3 covers 17 residues. The V gene end was trimmed by 1 base and the J gene end by 1 base; junction bases not matched to a gene: 6. CDR3 nucleotide sequence: TGCGCCAGCAGTGAGTTCGTAGCGGGGGGTACCCAAGAGACCCAGTACTTC. This encodes CASSEFVAGGTQETQYF.

The V call is TRBV19, the J call TRBJ2-6, with D maybe TRBD1 (5 bases). The V gene lost 3 bases and the J gene lost 0 bases, with 15 bases spanning the gap. Germline values: CDR1 LNHDA, CDR2 SQIVND (reference sequence). This CDR3 is 18 amino acids long. CDR3 bases: TGTGCCAGTAGTATGGAAGGACATGGGTTCTCTGGGGCCAACGTCCTGACTTTC. Translating gives CASSMEGHGFSGANVLTF.

This chain joins TRBV7-3 and TRBJ2-3; D is perhaps TRBD1 (6 bases). The CDR3 spans 14 residues. Trimming took off 1 base at V and 4 bases at J, with 9 bases between the two ends. CDR1 SGHTA and CDR2 FQGTGA come from the germline V gene. The CDR3 bases are TGTGCCAGCAGCTTAAATCAGGGGCCAGATACGCAGTATTTT. This codes for CASSLNQGPDTQYF.

The chain uses TRBV19 and TRBJ2-7, with D possibly being TRBD1 (6 bases). The CDR3 spans 14 residues. V lost 5 bases and J 1 base, leaving 12 bases between the germline ends. Germline loops: CDR1 LNHDA, CDR2 SQIVND (reference sequence). For the CDR3, the DNA is TGTGCCAGTAGTTTCCGGACAGATTCCTACGAGCAGTACTTC. It is translated as CASSFRTDSYEQYF. The entire variable domain, with the rest obtained from reference TRBV19 and TRBJ2-7, is as follows: DGGITQSPKYLFRKEGQNVTLSCEQNLNHDAMYWYRQDPGQGLRLIYYSQIVNDFQKGDIAEGYSVSREKKESFPLTVTSAQKNPTAFYLCASSFRTDSYEQYFGPGTRLTVT.

The chain combines TRBV2 with TRBJ1-5; TRBD1 matches 9 bases. Germline lookup yields CDR1 SNHLY and CDR2 FYNNEI. The trim removed 5 bases at V and 7 bases at J, leaving 6 bases unmatched. The CDR3 is 14 residues long. The CDR3 sequence: CASSSLDRGQPQHF. CDR3 sequence (DNA): TGTGCCAGCAGTTCGTTGGACAGGGGCCAGCCCCAGCATTTT.

J is TRBJ1-6 and V is TRBV27; 10 bases line up with TRBD1. Germline V gene sequence: CDR1 MNHEY, CDR2 SMNVEV (reference sequence). Trimming took 4 bases from V and 0 from J; bases not matched to a gene: 12. This CDR3 contains 20 residues. This chain's CDR3 is CASSSHSVGTGASYNSPLHF. The CDR3 DNA reads TGTGCCAGCAGTTCCCACAGCGTGGGGACAGGGGCCTCCTATAATTCACCCCTCCACTTT.

The chain is built from TRBV18 and TRBJ2-7; perhaps TRBD1 as D (6 bases). V gave up 3 bases and J gave up 5 bases, with 17 bases separating them. The CDR3 loop spans 15 amino acids. CDR1 is KGHSH, CDR2 LQKENI, per germline. As DNA, the CDR3 is TGTGCCAGCTCACCCCGGGACATCTCGCTCGACGAGCAGTACTTC. It specifies CASSPRDISLDEQYF.